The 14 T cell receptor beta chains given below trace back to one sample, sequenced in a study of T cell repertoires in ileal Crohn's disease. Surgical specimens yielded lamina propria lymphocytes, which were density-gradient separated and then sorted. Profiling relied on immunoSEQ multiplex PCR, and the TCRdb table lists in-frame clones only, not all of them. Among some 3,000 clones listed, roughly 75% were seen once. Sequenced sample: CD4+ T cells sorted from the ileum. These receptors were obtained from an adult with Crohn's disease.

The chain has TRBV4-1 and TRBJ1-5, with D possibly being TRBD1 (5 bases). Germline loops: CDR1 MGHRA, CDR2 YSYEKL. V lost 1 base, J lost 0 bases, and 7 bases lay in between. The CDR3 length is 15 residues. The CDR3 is CASSQGGDSNQPQHF. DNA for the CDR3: TGCGCCAGCAGCCAAGGGGGGGATAGCAATCAGCCCCAGCATTTT.

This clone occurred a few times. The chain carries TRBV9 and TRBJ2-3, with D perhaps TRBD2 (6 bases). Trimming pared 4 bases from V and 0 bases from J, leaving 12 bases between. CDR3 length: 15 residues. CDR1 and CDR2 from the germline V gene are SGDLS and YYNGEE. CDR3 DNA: TGTGCCAGCAGCTTCATAGCGGAGAGCACAGATACGCAGTATTTT. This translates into CASSFIAESTDTQYF.

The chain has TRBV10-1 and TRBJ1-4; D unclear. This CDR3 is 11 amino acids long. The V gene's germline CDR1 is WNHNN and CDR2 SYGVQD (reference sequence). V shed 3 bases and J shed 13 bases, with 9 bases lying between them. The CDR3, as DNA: TGCGCCAGCAGTGACCCCCACGGACTGTTTTTT. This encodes CASSDPHGLFF.

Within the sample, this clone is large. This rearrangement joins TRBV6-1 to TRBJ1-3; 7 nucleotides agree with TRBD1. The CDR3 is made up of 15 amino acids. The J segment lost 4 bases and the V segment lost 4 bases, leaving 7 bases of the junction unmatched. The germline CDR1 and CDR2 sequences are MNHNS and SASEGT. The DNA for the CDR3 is TGTGCCAGCAGTGCAATAGGGGGCACAGGAAACACCATATATTTT. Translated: CASSAIGGTGNTIYF.

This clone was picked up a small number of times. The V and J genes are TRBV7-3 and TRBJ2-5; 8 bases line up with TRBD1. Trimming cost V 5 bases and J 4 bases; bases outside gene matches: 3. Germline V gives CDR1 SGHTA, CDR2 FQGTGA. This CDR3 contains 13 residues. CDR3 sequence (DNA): TGTGCCAGCAGCCAAGACAGGGGAGAGACCCAGTACTTC. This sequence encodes CASSQDRGETQYF.

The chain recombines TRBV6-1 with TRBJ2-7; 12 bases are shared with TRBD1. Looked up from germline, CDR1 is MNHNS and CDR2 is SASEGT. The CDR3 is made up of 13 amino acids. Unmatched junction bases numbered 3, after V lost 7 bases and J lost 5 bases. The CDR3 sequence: CASKGTGGNEQYF. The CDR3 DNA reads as TGTGCCAGCAAAGGGACAGGGGGCAACGAGCAGTACTTC.

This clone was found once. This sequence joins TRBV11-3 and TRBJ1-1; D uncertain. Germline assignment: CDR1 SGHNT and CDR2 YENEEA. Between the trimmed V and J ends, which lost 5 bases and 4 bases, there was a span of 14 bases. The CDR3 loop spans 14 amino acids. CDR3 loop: CASSPSGDPTEAFF. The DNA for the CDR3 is TGTGCCAGCAGCCCCTCCGGGGATCCCACTGAAGCTTTCTTT.

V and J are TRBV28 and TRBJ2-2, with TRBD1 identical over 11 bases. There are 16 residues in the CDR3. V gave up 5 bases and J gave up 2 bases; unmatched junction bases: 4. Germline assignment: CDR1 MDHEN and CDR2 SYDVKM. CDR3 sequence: CASSPGTGGNTGELFF. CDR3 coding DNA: TGTGCCAGCAGTCCGGGGACAGGGGGAAACACCGGGGAGCTGTTTTTT.

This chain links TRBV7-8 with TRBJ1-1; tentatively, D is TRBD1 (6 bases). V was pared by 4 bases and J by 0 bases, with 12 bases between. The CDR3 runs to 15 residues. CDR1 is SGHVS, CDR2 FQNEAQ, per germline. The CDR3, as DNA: TGTGCCAGCAGCTCCCGGACAGTCATGAACACTGAAGCTTTCTTT. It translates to CASSSRTVMNTEAFF.

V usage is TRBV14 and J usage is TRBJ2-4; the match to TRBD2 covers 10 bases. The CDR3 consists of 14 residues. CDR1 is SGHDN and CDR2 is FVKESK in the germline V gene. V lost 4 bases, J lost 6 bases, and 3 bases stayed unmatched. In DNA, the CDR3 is TGTGCCAGCAGCCCGGGACTAGCGCTAAACATTCAGTACTTC. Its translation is CASSPGLALNIQYF.

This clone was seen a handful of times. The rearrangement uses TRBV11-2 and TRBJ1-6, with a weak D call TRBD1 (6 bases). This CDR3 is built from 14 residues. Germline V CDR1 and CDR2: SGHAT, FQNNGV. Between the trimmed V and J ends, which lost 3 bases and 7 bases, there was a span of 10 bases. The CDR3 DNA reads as TGTGCCAGCAGCTTCAGGGGCCAGAATTCACCCCTCCACTTT. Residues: CASSFRGQNSPLHF. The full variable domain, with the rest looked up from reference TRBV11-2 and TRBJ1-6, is EAGVAQSPRYKIIEKRQSVAFWCNPISGHATLYWYQQILGQGPKLLIQFQNNGVVDDSQLPKDRFSAERLKGVDSTLKIQPAKLEDSAVYLCASSFRGQNSPLHFGNGTRLTVT.

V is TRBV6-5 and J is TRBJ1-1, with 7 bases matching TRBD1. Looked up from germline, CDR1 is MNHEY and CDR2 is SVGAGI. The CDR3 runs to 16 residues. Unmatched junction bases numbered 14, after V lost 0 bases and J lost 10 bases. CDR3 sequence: CASSYSRSGGQGVAFF. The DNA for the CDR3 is TGTGCCAGCAGTTACTCACGTTCTGGGGGCCAGGGGGTAGCTTTCTTT.

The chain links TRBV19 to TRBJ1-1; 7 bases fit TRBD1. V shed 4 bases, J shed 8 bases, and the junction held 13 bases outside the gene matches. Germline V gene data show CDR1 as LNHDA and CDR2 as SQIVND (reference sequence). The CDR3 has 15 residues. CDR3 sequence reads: CASSTYTGVSSEAFF. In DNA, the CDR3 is TGTGCCAGTAGTACTTACACAGGGGTAAGCTCCGAAGCTTTCTTT.

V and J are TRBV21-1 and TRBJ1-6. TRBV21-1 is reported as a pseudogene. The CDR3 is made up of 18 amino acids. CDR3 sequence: CASSKRDSLSSYNSPLHF. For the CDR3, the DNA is TGTGCCAGCAGCAAAAGGGACTCCCTGAGCTCCTATAATTCACCCCTCCACTTT.